These 18 T cell receptor beta chains came from one sample sequenced in a study of regulatory T cells in long-lasting Graves disease. The time point: persistent/refractory GD, antithyroid drugs over 5 years with positive TRAb. PBMCs provided the RNA from which the TCR library was made. Assembly of TCR beta libraries relied on iRepertoire HTBI primers together with Arm-PCR of CDR3 regions. In TCRdb, the multiplex PCR reads were re-called with MiXCR into one record per CDR3 protein. The sample carries roughly 400,000 distinct CDR3 sequences, more than 20% recorded once. Here the sequenced sample was peripheral blood mononuclear cells (PBMCs), taken when the disease was refractory, from a patient treated with antithyroid drugs. Every receptor here comes from a female donor with Graves disease.

The chain combines TRBV27 with TRBJ1-2; TRBD1 might be the D (5 bases). CDR3 length: 14 residues. V lost 5 bases and J 3 bases, leaving 13 bases between the germline ends. Looked up from germline, CDR1 is MNHEY and CDR2 is SMNVEV (reference sequence). The CDR3 is CASSLTRQHYGYTF. DNA of the CDR3: TGTGCCAGCAGTCTCACTAGACAGCACTATGGCTACACCTTC.

The CDR3, as DNA: TGTGCCAGCAGCCTATTGACTAGCCACGAGCAGTACTTC. Its protein product is CASSLLTSHEQYF. The V gene is TRBV14, the J gene TRBJ2-7, with 7 bases aligning to TRBD2. J was trimmed by 5 bases and V by 4 bases; bases with no gene match: 5. In germline, CDR1 is SGHDN, CDR2 FVKESK. This CDR3 comprises 13 residues.

In this sample, this clonotype turned up many times. The chain has TRBV10-3 and TRBJ1-2; weak D call: TRBD1 (6 bases). The CDR3 loop spans 16 amino acids. CDR1 is ENHRY and CDR2 is SYGVKD in the germline V gene. Deletions cut 6 bases from V and 6 bases from J, with 23 bases between. The CDR3, as DNA: TGTGCCATCAGCATGACTACGTTGGGGGGCGCGGATGGCTACACCTTC. This sequence encodes CAISMTTLGGADGYTF.

This clonotype was observed many times. This chain uses TRBV6-2 or TRBV6-3 with TRBJ2-7, with TRBD2 identical over 9 bases. Germline CDR1 is MNHEY and CDR2 is SVGEGT. The CDR3 spans 16 residues. The V segment lost 0 bases and the J segment 3 bases; nucleotides outside the gene matches: 6. For the CDR3, the DNA is TGTGCCAGCAGTTACTCGACTTTAGCGGGAGACTACGAGCAGTACTTC. This sequence encodes CASSYSTLAGDYEQYF.

This chain connects TRBV20-1 to TRBJ2-6; D is unresolved. The V gene lost 0 bases and the J gene lost 0 bases, with 6 bases spanning the gap. The CDR3 loop spans 15 amino acids. Per germline, CDR1 DFQATT and CDR2 SNEGSKA (reference sequence). The CDR3 DNA reads TGCAGTGCTAGAGATGAGGACTCTGGGGCCAACGTCCTGACTTTC. This codes for CSARDEDSGANVLTF.

This clonotype was seen at least ten times. V is TRBV30 and J is TRBJ1-6; D unresolved. V was cut by 4 bases and J by 5 bases, with 6 bases left in between. The germline CDR1 and CDR2 sequences are GTSNPN and SVGIG (reference sequence). CDR3 length equals 12 residues. CDR3 coding DNA: TGTGCCTGGACCGTCCATAATTCACCCCTCCACTTT. Translated, it gives CAWTVHNSPLHF.

This clonotype was seen many times. This chain uses TRBV12-3 or TRBV12-4 with TRBJ1-1, with D possibly TRBD1 on 6 matching bases. V lost 6 bases, J lost 12 bases, and 14 bases lay in between. The CDR3 covers 11 residues. The CDR3 DNA sequence: TGTGCCAGCAGCCTGGACAGTCTGACTTTCTTT. Translating gives CASSLDSLTFF.

Note on this clonotype: The germline gene is not matched at one end of the junction; a read error may be the cause. The chain links TRBV5-1 to TRBJ2-3; D might be TRBD1 (6 bases). The V gene's germline CDR1 is SGHRS and CDR2 YFSETQ. The CDR3 loop spans 14 amino acids. CDR3 sequence: CASSLGGRTDTQYF. The CDR3 DNA is TGTGCCAGCAGTTTAGGGGGTCGTACAGATACGCAGTATTTT.

V usage is TRBV30 and J usage is TRBJ1-3; no clear D gene. V was trimmed by 0 bases and J by 8 bases, leaving 5 bases between them. CDR1 and CDR2 from the germline V gene are GTSNPN and SVGIG (reference sequence). This CDR3 region has 11 residues. CDR3 in DNA: TGTGCCTGGAGTGTATTGGACACCATATATTTT. Protein sequence: CAWSVLDTIYF.

V and J are TRBV7-2 and TRBJ2-5; D possibly matches TRBD1 or TRBD2 (6 bases each). This CDR3 spans 16 amino acids. Germline loops: CDR1 SGHTA, CDR2 FQGNSA. V gave up 5 bases and J gave up 2 bases, with 18 bases separating them. CDR3 sequence: CASSPGGLGGQETQYF. The CDR3 DNA reads as TGTGCCAGCAGCCCCGGGGGCTTAGGCGGGCAAGAGACCCAGTACTTC. Complete variable domain (other parts from reference TRBV7-2 and TRBJ2-5): GAGVSQSPSNKVTEKGKDVELRCDPISGHTALYWYRQSLGQGLEFLIYFQGNSAPDKSGLPSDRFSAERTGGSVSTLTIQRTQQEDSAVYLCASSPGGLGGQETQYFGPGTRLLVL.

V usage is TRBV6-5 and J usage is TRBJ2-1, with 9 bases identical to TRBD2. V trimming: 1 base; J trimming: 9 bases; junction bases outside the gene matches: 13. The CDR3 extends over 17 amino acids. Germline lookup yields CDR1 MNHEY and CDR2 SVGAGI. CDR3 nucleotides: TGTGCCAGCAGTTACTTTTTGGTAGCGGGAGTGGTTGGTGAGCAGTTCTTC. Residues: CASSYFLVAGVVGEQFF.

This clonotype was picked up a small number of times. The V call is TRBV29-1, the J call TRBJ2-2, with 11 bases lining up with TRBD2. The CDR3 totals 14 residues. Germline trimming cut 5 bases from V and 7 bases from J; bases unmatched to any gene: 6. The germline V gene has CDR1 SQVTM and CDR2 ANQGSEA. The CDR3 reads CSVIPGLADGELFF. Written as DNA, the CDR3 is TGCAGCGTTATACCGGGACTAGCGGACGGGGAGCTGTTTTTT.

On this clonotype: The junction differs from germline at one of its ends, possibly a read error. The gene calls are TRBV13 and TRBJ2-7; perhaps TRBD1 as D (6 bases). The CDR3 is made up of 13 amino acids. Germline CDR1 PRHDT, CDR2 FYEKMQ (reference sequence). For the CDR3, the DNA is TGCGCCAGCAGCAGGGGCGGCCAATACGAGCAGTACTTC. It encodes CASSRGGQYEQYF.

This clonotype was seen a few times. The rearrangement joins TRBV7-9 to TRBJ2-7; D possibly matches TRBD1 or TRBD2 (5 bases each). Germline V CDR1 and CDR2: SEHNR, FQNEAQ (reference sequence). The germline V and J ends were trimmed by 10 bases and 6 bases, with 16 bases remaining between them. This CDR3 region has 12 residues. CDR3 region: CAIQGPGLEQYF. In DNA form, the CDR3 reads TGTGCCATCCAGGGTCCGGGGCTCGAGCAGTACTTC.

The chain joins TRBV20-1 to TRBJ2-3; D call uncertain. The CDR3 loop spans 11 amino acids. The germline V and J ends were trimmed by 3 bases and 8 bases, with 9 bases remaining between them. CDR1 is DFQATT and CDR2 is SNEGSKA in the germline V gene (reference sequence). CDR3 sequence: CSASSVGTQYF. The CDR3 nucleotides are TGCAGTGCTAGTTCCGTCGGTACGCAGTATTTT.

This CDR3 reads CASSPTGTNYGYTF. The CDR3 DNA is TGTGCCAGCAGTCCGACGGGGACTAACTATGGCTACACCTTC. The chain couples TRBV5-5 to TRBJ1-2; no clear D gene. Germline lookup yields CDR1 SGHKS and CDR2 YYEKEE (reference sequence). The CDR3 is made up of 14 amino acids. V lost 5 bases and J lost 0, with 11 bases in between.

This clonotype was detected ten times or more. Here the CDR3 DNA reads TGTGCCAGCAGCTCCACGGACTATGGCTACACCTTC. Translation: CASSSTDYGYTF. The chain combines TRBV7-2 with TRBJ1-2; D call uncertain. The CDR3 extends over 12 amino acids. The germline CDR1 and CDR2 sequences are SGHTA and FQGNSA. Deletions cut 4 bases from V and 3 bases from J, with 6 bases between.

This clonotype was seen ten or more times. The V and J genes are TRBV12-3 or TRBV12-4 and TRBJ1-6; 7 nucleotides match TRBD1. This CDR3 has 15 residues. The V gene end was trimmed by 4 bases and the J gene end by 6 bases; junction bases not matched to a gene: 6. The CDR3 loop reads CASSYEGQSNSPLHF. The DNA for the CDR3 is TGTGCCAGCAGTTACGAGGGACAGTCTAATTCACCCCTCCACTTT.